This T cell receptor (beta chain) was sequenced during a study of T-cell reconstitution after alpha-beta-depleted transplantation in children. The CDR3 is 12 residues long. The V end was cut by 6 bases, the J end by 10 bases, with 13 bases between. CDR1 and CDR2 (germline): MNHEY, SVGAGI. Broader study findings: High day-60 TCRbeta diversity in some patients came from surviving recipient T cells and thymic progenitors. Counts and diversity of T cells one year after transplant came mostly from newly produced T cells. After transplant, at about two months, alpha-beta T cells were reportedly derived from several hundred expanded graft clones.

In the case of this clonotype: Its antigen is unidentified.

As it was prepared, the TCRbeta library received unique molecular identifiers. TCRdb ran MiXCR on the PCR reads and lists one entry per CDR3 protein. The sample contains 800,000 to 1,000,000 distinct CDR3 sequences, less than 30% of which appear only once. The chain links TRBV6-5 to TRBJ1-5; maybe TRBD1 (6 bases). Sample: PBMCs, mostly from graft donor cells, taken 360 days after TCRalphabeta/CD19-depleted stem cell transplant. This TCR came from a boy in the first two years of life who had a stem cell transplant for SCID, so the T cells may come from the graft donor. The CDR3 loop reads CASSRGHPPQHF. The CDR3 nucleotides are TGTGCCAGCAGCCGGGGACACCCACCCCAGCATTTT.